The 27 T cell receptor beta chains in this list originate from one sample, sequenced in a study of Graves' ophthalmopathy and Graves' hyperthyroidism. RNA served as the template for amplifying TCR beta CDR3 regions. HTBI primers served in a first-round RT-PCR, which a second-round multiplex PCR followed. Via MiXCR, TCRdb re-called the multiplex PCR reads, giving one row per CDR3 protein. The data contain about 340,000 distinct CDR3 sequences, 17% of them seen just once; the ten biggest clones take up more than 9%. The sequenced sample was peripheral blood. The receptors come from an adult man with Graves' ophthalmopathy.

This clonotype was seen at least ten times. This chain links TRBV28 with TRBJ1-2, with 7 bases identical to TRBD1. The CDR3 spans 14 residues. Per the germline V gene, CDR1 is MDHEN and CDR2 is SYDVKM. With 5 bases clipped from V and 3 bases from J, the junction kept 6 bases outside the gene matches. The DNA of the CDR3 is TGTGCCAGCAGTGCTGGACAGGCCTACTATGGCTACACCTTC. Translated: CASSAGQAYYGYTF.

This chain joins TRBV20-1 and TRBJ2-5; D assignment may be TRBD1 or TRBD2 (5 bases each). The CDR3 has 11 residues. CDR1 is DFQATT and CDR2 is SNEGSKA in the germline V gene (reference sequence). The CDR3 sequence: CSGDLQETQYF. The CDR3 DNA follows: TGCAGCGGGGACCTACAAGAGACCCAGTACTTC.

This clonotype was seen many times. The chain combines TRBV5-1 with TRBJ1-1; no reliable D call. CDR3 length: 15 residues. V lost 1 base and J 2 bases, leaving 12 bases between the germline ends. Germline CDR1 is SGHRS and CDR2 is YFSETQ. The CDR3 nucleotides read TGCGCCAGCAGCTTGTGGGATTCAGGTAACACTGAAGCTTTCTTT. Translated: CASSLWDSGNTEAFF. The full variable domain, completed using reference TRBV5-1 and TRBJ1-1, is KAGVTQTPRYLIKTRGQQVTLSCSPISGHRSVSWYQQTPGQGLQFLFEYFSETQRNKGNFPGRFSGRQFSNSRSEMNVSTLELGDSALYLCASSLWDSGNTEAFFGQGTRLTVV.

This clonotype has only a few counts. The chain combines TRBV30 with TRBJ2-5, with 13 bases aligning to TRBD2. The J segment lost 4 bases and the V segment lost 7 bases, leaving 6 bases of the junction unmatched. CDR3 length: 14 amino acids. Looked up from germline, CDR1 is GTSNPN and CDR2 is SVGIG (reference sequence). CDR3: CAYGTSGMRETQYF. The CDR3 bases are TGTGCCTACGGGACTAGCGGGATGCGAGAGACCCAGTACTTC.

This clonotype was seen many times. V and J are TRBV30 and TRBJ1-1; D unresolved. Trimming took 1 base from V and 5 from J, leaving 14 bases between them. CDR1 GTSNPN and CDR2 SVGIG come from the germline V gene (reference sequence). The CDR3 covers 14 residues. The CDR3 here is CAWSGPGPGTEAFF. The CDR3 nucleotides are TGTGCCTGGAGTGGTCCCGGGCCGGGGACTGAAGCTTTCTTT. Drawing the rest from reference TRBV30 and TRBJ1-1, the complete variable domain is SQTIHQWPATLVQPVGSPLSLECTVEGTSNPNLYWYRQAAGRGLQLLFYSVGIGQISSEVPQNLSASRPQDRQFILSSKKLLLSDSGFYLCAWSGPGPGTEAFFGQGTRLTVV.

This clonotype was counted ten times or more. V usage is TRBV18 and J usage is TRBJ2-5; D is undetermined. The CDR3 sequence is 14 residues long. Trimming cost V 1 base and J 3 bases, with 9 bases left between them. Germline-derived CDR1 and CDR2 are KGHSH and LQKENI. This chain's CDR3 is CASSPLGKEETQYF. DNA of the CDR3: TGTGCCAGCTCACCACTGGGCAAGGAAGAGACCCAGTACTTC.

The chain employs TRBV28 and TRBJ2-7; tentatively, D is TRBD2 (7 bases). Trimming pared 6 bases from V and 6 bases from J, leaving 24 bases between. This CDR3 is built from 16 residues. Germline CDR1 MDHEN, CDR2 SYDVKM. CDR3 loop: CASSLGGMAGVGEQYF. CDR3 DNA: TGTGCCAGCAGCCTAGGGGGAATGGCGGGGGTAGGCGAGCAGTACTTC. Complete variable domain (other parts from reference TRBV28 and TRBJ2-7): DVKVTQSSRYLVKRTGEKVFLECVQDMDHENMFWYRQDPGLGLRLIYFSYDVKMKEKGDIPEGYSVSREKKERFSLILESASTNQTSMYLCASSLGGMAGVGEQYFGPGTRLTVT.

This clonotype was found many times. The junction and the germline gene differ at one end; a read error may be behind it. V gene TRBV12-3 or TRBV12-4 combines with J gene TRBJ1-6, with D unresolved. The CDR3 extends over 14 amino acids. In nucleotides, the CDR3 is TGTGCCAGCAAGGAGCCTACTTATAATTCACCCCTCTACTTT. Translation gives CASKEPTYNSPLYF.

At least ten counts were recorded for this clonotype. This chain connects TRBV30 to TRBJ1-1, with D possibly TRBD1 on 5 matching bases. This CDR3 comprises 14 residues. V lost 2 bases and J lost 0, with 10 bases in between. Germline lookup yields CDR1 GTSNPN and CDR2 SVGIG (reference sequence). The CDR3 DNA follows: TGTGCCTGGAGTAAAGGGACGGTGAACACTGAAGCTTTCTTT. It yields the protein CAWSKGTVNTEAFF.

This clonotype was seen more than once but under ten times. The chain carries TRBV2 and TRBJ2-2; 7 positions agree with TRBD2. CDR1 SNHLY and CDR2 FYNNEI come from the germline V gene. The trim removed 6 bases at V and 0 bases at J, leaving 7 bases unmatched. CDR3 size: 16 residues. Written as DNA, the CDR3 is TGTGCCAGCAGGATAAGCGGGACGACGAACACCGGGGAGCTGTTTTTT. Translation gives CASRISGTTNTGELFF.

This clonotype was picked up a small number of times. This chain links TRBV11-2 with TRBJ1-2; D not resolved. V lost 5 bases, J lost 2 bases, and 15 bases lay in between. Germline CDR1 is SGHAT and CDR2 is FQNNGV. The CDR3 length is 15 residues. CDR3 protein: CASSRLKDSNYGYTF. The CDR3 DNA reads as TGTGCCAGCAGCCGTCTCAAAGACTCGAACTATGGCTACACCTTC.

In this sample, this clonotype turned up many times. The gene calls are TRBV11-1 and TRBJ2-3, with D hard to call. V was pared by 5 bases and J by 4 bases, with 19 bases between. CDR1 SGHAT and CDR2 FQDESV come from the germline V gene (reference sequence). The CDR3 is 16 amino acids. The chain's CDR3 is CASSVGRPRGSDTQYF. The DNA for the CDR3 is TGTGCCAGCAGCGTCGGACGGCCCAGAGGTTCAGATACGCAGTATTTT.

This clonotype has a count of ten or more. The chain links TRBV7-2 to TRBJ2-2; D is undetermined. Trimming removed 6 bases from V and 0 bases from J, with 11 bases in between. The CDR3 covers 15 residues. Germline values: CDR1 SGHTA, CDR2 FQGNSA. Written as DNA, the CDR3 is TGTGCCAGCAGTTGGACCAGAGCGAACACCGGGGAGCTGTTTTTT. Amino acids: CASSWTRANTGELFF.

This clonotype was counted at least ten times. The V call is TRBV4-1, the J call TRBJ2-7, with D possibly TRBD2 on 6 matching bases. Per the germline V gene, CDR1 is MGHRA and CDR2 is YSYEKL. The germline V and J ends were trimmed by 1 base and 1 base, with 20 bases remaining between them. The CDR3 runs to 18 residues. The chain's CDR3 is CASSQVSRGWGESYEQYF. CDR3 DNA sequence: TGCGCCAGCAGCCAAGTTTCAAGGGGCTGGGGGGAATCCTACGAGCAGTACTTC.

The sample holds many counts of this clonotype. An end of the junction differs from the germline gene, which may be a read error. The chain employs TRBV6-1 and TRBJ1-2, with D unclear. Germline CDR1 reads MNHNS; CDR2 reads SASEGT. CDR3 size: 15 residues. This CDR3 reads CASSEVGHAVYGYTF. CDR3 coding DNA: TGTGCCAGCAGCGAAGTTGGGCATGCGGTCTATGGCTACACCTTC.

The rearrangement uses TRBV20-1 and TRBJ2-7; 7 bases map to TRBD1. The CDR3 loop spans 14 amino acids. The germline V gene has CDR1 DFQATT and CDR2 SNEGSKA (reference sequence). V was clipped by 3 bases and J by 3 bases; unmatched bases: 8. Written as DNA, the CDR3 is TGCAGTGCTAGCTCCTCGGACAGGTTCTACGAGCAGTACTTC. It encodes CSASSSDRFYEQYF.

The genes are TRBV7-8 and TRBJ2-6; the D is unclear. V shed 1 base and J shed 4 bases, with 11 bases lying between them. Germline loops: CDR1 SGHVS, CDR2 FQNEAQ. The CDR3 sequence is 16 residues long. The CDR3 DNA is TGTGCCAGCAGCTTAGATAGGACGGCGGGGGCCAACGTCCTGACTTTC. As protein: CASSLDRTAGANVLTF.

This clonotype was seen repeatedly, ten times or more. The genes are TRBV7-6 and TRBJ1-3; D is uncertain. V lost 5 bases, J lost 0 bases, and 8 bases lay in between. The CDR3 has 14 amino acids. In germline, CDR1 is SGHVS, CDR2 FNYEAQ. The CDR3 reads CASSRLTSGNTIYF. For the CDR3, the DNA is TGTGCCAGCAGCCGACTAACCTCTGGAAACACCATATATTTT.

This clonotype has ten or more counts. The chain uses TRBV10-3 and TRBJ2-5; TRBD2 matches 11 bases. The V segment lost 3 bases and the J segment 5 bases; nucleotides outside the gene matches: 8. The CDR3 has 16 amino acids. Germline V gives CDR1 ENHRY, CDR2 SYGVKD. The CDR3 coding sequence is TGTGCCATCAGTGAAAATGTAGCGGGGGGGCAGGAGACCCAGTACTTC. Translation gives CAISENVAGGQETQYF.

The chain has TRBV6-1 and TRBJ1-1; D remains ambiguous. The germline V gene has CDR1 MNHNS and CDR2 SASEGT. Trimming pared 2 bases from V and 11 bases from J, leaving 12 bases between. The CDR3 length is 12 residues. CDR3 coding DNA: TGTGCCAGCAGTGAATGGGTCAGCCGGGCTTTCTTT. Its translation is CASSEWVSRAFF.

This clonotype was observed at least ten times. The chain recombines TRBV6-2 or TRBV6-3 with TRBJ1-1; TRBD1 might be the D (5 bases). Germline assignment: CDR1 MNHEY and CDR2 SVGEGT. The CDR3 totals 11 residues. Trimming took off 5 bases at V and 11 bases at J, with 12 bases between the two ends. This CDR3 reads CASSRSSGAFF. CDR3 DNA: TGTGCCAGCAGTCGGTCCTCAGGGGCTTTCTTT.

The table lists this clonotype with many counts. The DNA for the CDR3 is TGTGCCACCAGTGATTTGAACTGGCAACCCGAGGATTCGCAAGAGACCCAGTACTTC. Translation: CATSDLNWQPEDSQETQYF. The genes are TRBV24-1 and TRBJ2-5; D not certain. The CDR3 contains 19 residues. The V end was cut by 0 bases, the J end by 2 bases, with 21 bases between. Per the germline V gene, CDR1 is KGHDR and CDR2 is SFDVKD.

CDR3 in amino acids: CASMKGMGVGTEAFF. As DNA, the CDR3 is TGTGCCAGCATGAAGGGGATGGGGGTTGGTACTGAAGCTTTCTTT. This chain joins TRBV12-3 or TRBV12-4 and TRBJ1-1; maybe TRBD1 (5 bases). The CDR3 has 15 residues. The V gene lost 7 bases and the J gene lost 5 bases, with 20 bases spanning the gap.

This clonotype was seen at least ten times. CDR3 loop: CSARLAGIQETQYF. The CDR3 nucleotides are TGCAGTGCAAGACTAGCGGGGATACAAGAGACCCAGTACTTC. The chain couples TRBV20-1 to TRBJ2-5; 11 bases line up with TRBD2. V dropped 6 bases and J dropped 2; count of bases not matched to a gene: 5. Germline loops: CDR1 DFQATT, CDR2 SNEGSKA (reference sequence). The CDR3 is 14 amino acids.

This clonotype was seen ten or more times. The CDR3 DNA sequence: TGTGCCAGCAGTTCAAGCAGGGTTGGCTACACCTTC. Its translation is CASSSSRVGYTF. V is TRBV28 and J is TRBJ1-2, with D perhaps TRBD1 (5 bases). Germline CDR1 is MDHEN and CDR2 is SYDVKM. The germline V and J ends were trimmed by 4 bases and 7 bases, with 10 bases remaining between them. CDR3 size: 12 residues.

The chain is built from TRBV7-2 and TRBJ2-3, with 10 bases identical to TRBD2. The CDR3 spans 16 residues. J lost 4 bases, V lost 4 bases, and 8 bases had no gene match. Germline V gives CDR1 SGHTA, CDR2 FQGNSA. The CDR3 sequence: CASSYKRGGLADTQYF. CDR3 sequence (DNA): TGTGCCAGCAGCTATAAGCGGGGGGGCCTAGCAGATACGCAGTATTTT.

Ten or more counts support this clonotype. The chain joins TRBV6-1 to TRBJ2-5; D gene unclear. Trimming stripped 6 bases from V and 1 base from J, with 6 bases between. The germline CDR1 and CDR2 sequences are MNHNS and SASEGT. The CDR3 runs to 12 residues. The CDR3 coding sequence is TGTGCCAGCAGGGGCGTCCAAGAGACCCAGTACTTC. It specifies CASRGVQETQYF.